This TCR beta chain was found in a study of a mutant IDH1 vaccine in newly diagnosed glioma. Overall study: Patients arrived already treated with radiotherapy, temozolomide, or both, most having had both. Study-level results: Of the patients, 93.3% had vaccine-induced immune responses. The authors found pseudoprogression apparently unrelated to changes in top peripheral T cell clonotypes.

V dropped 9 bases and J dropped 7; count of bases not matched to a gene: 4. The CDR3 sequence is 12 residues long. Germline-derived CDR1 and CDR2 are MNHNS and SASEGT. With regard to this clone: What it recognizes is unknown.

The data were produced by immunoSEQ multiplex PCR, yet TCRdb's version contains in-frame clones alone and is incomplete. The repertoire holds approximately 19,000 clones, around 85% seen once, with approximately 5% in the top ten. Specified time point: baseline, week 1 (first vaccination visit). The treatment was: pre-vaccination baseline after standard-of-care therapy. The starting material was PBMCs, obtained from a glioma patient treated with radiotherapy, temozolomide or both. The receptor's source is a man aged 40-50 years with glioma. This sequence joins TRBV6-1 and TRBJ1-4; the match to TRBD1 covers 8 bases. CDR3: CARGTGFEKLFF. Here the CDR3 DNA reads TGTGCCAGGGGGACAGGTTTTGAAAAACTGTTTTTT.